Below, 13 T cell receptor beta chains from the same sample are listed, as sequenced in a study of OX40 agonist ivuxolimab in advanced cancers. The table came from immunoSEQ multiplex PCR; TCRdb's copy has only in-frame clones and leaves some out. This sample yields around 60,000 clones, of which about 91% are seen a single time; about 1.8% belongs to the top ten. The sequences come from CD4+ or CD8+ T cells sorted from blood, collected in a trial of the OX40 agonist ivuxolimab. The source is an adult with an advanced solid tumor such as melanoma, head and neck, liver or kidney cancer.

J is TRBJ2-7 and V is TRBV7-2; perhaps TRBD1 as D (6 bases). Between the trimmed V and J ends, which lost 3 bases and 0 bases, there was a span of 9 bases. The length of the CDR3 is 14 residues. Per the germline V gene, CDR1 is SGHTA and CDR2 is FQGNSA. DNA for the CDR3: TGTGCCAGCAGCTTCCACAGGGACTCCTACGAGCAGTACTTC. Its protein product is CASSFHRDSYEQYF.

The gene calls are TRBV7-2 and TRBJ2-1; D tentatively fits TRBD1 or TRBD2 (5 bases each). V was shortened by 3 bases and J by 2 bases, with 17 bases between the two germline ends. Germline V CDR1 and CDR2: SGHTA, FQGNSA. The CDR3 is 17 amino acids. This CDR3 reads CASSFLSGTGPYNEQFF. The DNA of the CDR3 is TGTGCCAGCAGCTTCCTTTCCGGGACGGGACCCTACAATGAGCAGTTCTTC.

The V call is TRBV18, the J call TRBJ1-5; perhaps TRBD1 as D (5 bases). The CDR3 length is 14 residues. V lost 4 bases and J 1 base, leaving 8 bases between the germline ends. The germline CDR1 and CDR2 sequences are KGHSH and LQKENI. The CDR3 DNA reads as TGTGCCAGCTCACTAGGGGACAGCAATCAGCCCCAGCATTTT. This encodes CASSLGDSNQPQHF.

The rearrangement uses TRBV4-1 and TRBJ1-1, with 9 bases aligning to TRBD1. With V trimmed by 4 bases and J by 0 bases, 12 bases remained unmatched. The CDR3 sequence is 18 residues long. The germline gives CDR1 MGHRA, CDR2 YSYEKL. The CDR3 is CASSPGQGSVDMNTEAFF. The CDR3 DNA reads as TGCGCCAGCAGCCCTGGACAGGGGAGTGTTGATATGAACACTGAAGCTTTCTTT.

In its sample, this clone was seen a few times. The genes are TRBV30 and TRBJ1-1; weak D call: TRBD1 (6 bases). The CDR3 has 13 residues. Trimming stripped 4 bases from V and 5 bases from J, with 14 bases between. The V gene's germline CDR1 is GTSNPN and CDR2 SVGIG (reference sequence). DNA for the CDR3: TGTGCCTGGACGGGGGCGATAGGGACTGAAGCTTTCTTT. The encoded protein is CAWTGAIGTEAFF. The variable domain in full, completed from reference TRBV30 and TRBJ1-1, reads SQTIHQWPATLVQPVGSPLSLECTVEGTSNPNLYWYRQAAGRGLQLLFYSVGIGQISSEVPQNLSASRPQDRQFILSSKKLLLSDSGFYLCAWTGAIGTEAFFGQGTRLTVV.

V gene TRBV2 combines with J gene TRBJ2-5; TRBD2 agrees at 7 bases. The CDR3 is made up of 12 amino acids. Trimming at V came to 8 bases and at J to 4 bases, leaving 4 bases not matched to a gene. Germline CDR1 is SNHLY and CDR2 is FYNNEI. CDR3 sequence (DNA): TGTGCCAGCCAACTAGCGTCAGAGACCCAGTACTTC. It is translated as CASQLASETQYF.

The chain uses TRBV5-6 and TRBJ2-3; D gene uncertain. V was trimmed by 0 bases and J by 2 bases, leaving 1 base between them. Germline V gene data show CDR1 as SGHDT and CDR2 as YYEEEE. This CDR3 comprises 12 residues. CDR3 in DNA: TGTGCCAGCAGCTTGGTCACAGATACGCAGTATTTT. Translating gives CASSLVTDTQYF. The variable domain in full, with the rest retrieved from reference TRBV5-6 and TRBJ2-3, is DAGVTQSPTHLIKTRGQQVTLRCSPKSGHDTVSWYQQALGQGPQFIFQYYEEEERQRGNFPDRFSGHQFPNYSSELNVNALLLGDSALYLCASSLVTDTQYFGPGTRLTVL.

The rearrangement uses TRBV9 and TRBJ1-6; D remains ambiguous. CDR3 size: 15 residues. Germline V gene lookup returns CDR1 SGDLS and CDR2 YYNGEE. V lost 0 bases to trimming and J lost 8 bases, with 12 bases between them. The CDR3 loop is CASSVGSPLDSPLHF. The CDR3, as DNA: TGTGCCAGCAGCGTAGGTTCCCCCCTGGATTCACCCCTCCACTTT.

The J gene is TRBJ2-3, the V gene TRBV19; possibly TRBD1 for D (6 bases). The germline CDR1 and CDR2 sequences are LNHDA and SQIVND (reference sequence). The V gene lost 10 bases and the J gene lost 2 bases, with 13 bases spanning the gap. The CDR3 spans 13 residues. The CDR3 nucleotides are TGTGCCACTACGACAGGAAACACAGATACGCAGTATTTT. The encoded protein is CATTTGNTDTQYF. Full variable domain (outside the CDR3, taken from reference TRBV19 and TRBJ2-3): DGGITQSPKYLFRKEGQNVTLSCEQNLNHDAMYWYRQDPGQGLRLIYYSQIVNDFQKGDIAEGYSVSREKKESFPLTVTSAQKNPTAFYLCATTTGNTDTQYFGPGTRLTVL.

This clone was seen once. The J gene is TRBJ1-1, the V gene TRBV28; the D gene is possibly TRBD1 (6 bases). CDR3 length: 15 amino acids. V lost 3 bases to trimming and J lost 1 base, with 12 bases between them. Germline CDR1 is MDHEN and CDR2 is SYDVKM. CDR3 nucleotide sequence: TGTGCCAGCAGTTTTTCAGGGGCCGGGAACACTGAAGCTTTCTTT. Encoded protein: CASSFSGAGNTEAFF.

The V call is TRBV29-1, the J call TRBJ2-5; the D gene could be TRBD1 or TRBD2 (5 bases each). V gave up 7 bases and J gave up 5 bases, with 11 bases separating them. Germline-derived CDR1 and CDR2 are SQVTM and ANQGSEA. The CDR3 is made up of 11 amino acids. The CDR3 bases are TGCAGCGCATTTTGGGGGGAGACCCAGTACTTC. Its protein is CSAFWGETQYF.

The count of this clone is one. This chain links TRBV28 with TRBJ2-7; 7 bases map to TRBD1. The germline gives CDR1 MDHEN, CDR2 SYDVKM. V lost 3 bases and J lost 2; bases outside the gene matches: 4. CDR3 length: 14 residues. CDR3 in amino acids: CASSFDRAPYEQYF. CDR3 nucleotide sequence: TGTGCCAGCAGTTTTGACAGGGCCCCCTACGAGCAGTACTTC.

V is TRBV11-2 and J is TRBJ2-5; D assignment may be TRBD1 or TRBD2 (5 bases each). This CDR3 is built from 13 residues. Germline V lookup: CDR1 SGHAT, CDR2 FQNNGV. V was cut by 3 bases and J by 1 base, with 6 bases left in between. CDR3 sequence: CASSFGTQETQYF. The CDR3 nucleotides read TGTGCCAGCAGCTTCGGGACCCAAGAGACCCAGTACTTC.